Each of the 9 T cell receptor beta chains below was sequenced from the same sample in a study of a mutant IDH1 vaccine in newly diagnosed glioma. Time point meaning: week 11, during vaccination. Doses comprised 300 ug of mutant IDH1 20-mer peptide each, plus topical imiquimod. The protocol was immunoSEQ multiplex PCR, while the TCRdb copy is restricted to in-frame clones and leaves out a portion. The sample has roughly 130,000 clones; about 82% are singletons. No antigen has been assigned to these receptors. Sequenced here: PBMCs, sampled from a glioma patient whose treatment included an IDH1 peptide vaccine. The receptors were gathered from a man aged 35 to 55 with glioma.

The V call is TRBV7-8, the J call TRBJ1-2; the D gene is possibly TRBD1 (6 bases). CDR1 and CDR2 from the germline V gene are SGHVS and FQNEAQ. The CDR3 is made up of 12 amino acids. Trimming removed 4 bases at V and 6 bases at J, with 9 bases between. CDR3 bases: TGTGCCAGCAGCTCGAGACAGGATGGCTACACCTTC. This translates into CASSSRQDGYTF.

This chain links TRBV7-2 with TRBJ2-5, with TRBD2 identical over 13 bases. The CDR3 is 15 residues long. The germline CDR1 and CDR2 sequences are SGHTA and FQGNSA. Trimming removed 1 base from V and 9 bases from J; junction bases left unmatched: 5. The CDR3 bases are TGTGCCAGCAGCTTAGAAGGGACTAGCGGGGTTGCCCAGTACTTC. Protein product: CASSLEGTSGVAQYF. The complete variable domain, with remaining parts taken from reference TRBV7-2 and TRBJ2-5, reads GAGVSQSPSNKVTEKGKDVELRCDPISGHTALYWYRQSLGQGLEFLIYFQGNSAPDKSGLPSDRFSAERTGGSVSTLTIQRTQQEDSAVYLCASSLEGTSGVAQYFGPGTRLLVL.

This clone was counted a few times. This sequence joins TRBV28 and TRBJ1-1; D is uncertain. Looked up from germline, CDR1 is MDHEN and CDR2 is SYDVKM. The CDR3 loop spans 13 amino acids. Trimming removed 6 bases at V and 11 bases at J, with 19 bases between. This chain's CDR3 is CASSFVHGVGAFF. CDR3 bases: TGTGCCAGCAGCTTCGTCCATGGGGTTGGGGCTTTCTTT.

This chain connects TRBV12-5 to TRBJ2-2, with 9 bases aligning to TRBD2. The trim removed 3 bases at V and 6 bases at J, leaving 5 bases unmatched. In germline, CDR1 is LGHNT, CDR2 FRNRAP. This CDR3 spans 15 amino acids. The CDR3 DNA sequence: TGTGCTAGTGGTTTAGCGGGGGGCCTTGCCGGGGAGCTGTTTTTT. It codes for CASGLAGGLAGELFF.

The chain joins TRBV2 to TRBJ2-7; 9 positions agree with TRBD2. Losses at the gene ends were 7 bases for V and 1 base for J; bases not matched to a gene: 8. CDR3 length: 15 residues. Germline assignment: CDR1 SNHLY and CDR2 FYNNEI. DNA of the CDR3: TGTGCCAGCATTAGCGGGAGAAGATCGTCCTACGAGCAGTACTTC. As protein: CASISGRRSSYEQYF.

The rearrangement joins TRBV7-3 to TRBJ2-1; the match to TRBD1 covers 7 bases. Germline V gene data show CDR1 as SGHTA and CDR2 as FQGTGA. Unmatched junction bases numbered 5, after V lost 2 bases and J lost 4 bases. The CDR3 spans 15 residues. The CDR3 DNA reads TGTGCCAGCAGCTTAGGGACAGTTCCATACAATGAGCAGTTCTTC. This gives the protein CASSLGTVPYNEQFF.

The CDR3 is CASSLTGAPNTEAFF. CDR3 bases: TGTGCCAGTAGTTTGACAGGGGCCCCGAACACTGAAGCTTTCTTT. The chain uses TRBV19 and TRBJ1-1; TRBD1 matches 8 bases. Germline-derived CDR1 and CDR2 are LNHDA and SQIVND (reference sequence). The junction had 6 bases not matched to a gene; V was cut back by 5 bases and J by 1 base. The CDR3 spans 15 residues.

The chain has TRBV9 and TRBJ2-3; D is unresolved. The V gene lost 0 bases and the J gene lost 0 bases, with 5 bases spanning the gap. The CDR3 is 14 residues long. Germline V gives CDR1 SGDLS, CDR2 YYNGEE. CDR3 residues: CASSVEGSTDTQYF. CDR3 nucleotide sequence: TGTGCCAGCAGCGTAGAAGGAAGCACAGATACGCAGTATTTT.

V gene TRBV9 combines with J gene TRBJ2-5; D possibly corresponds to TRBD2 (6 bases). Germline V CDR1 and CDR2: SGDLS, YYNGEE. There are 15 residues in the CDR3. Trimming took off 3 bases at V and 5 bases at J, with 17 bases between the two ends. This CDR3 is CASSAHGGSTETQYF. The CDR3, as DNA: TGTGCCAGCAGCGCCCATGGGGGGAGTACGGAGACCCAGTACTTC.